What follows is one TCR beta chain and its context. These data come from a study of blood T cell repertoires in COVID-19. About the study: The analysed material was cDNA or gDNA that came from T cells, B-cell-depleted T cells, or PBMCs.

Trimming cost V 0 bases and J 7 bases, with 16 bases left between them. This CDR3 comprises 16 residues. Germline CDR1 reads MGHRA; CDR2 reads YSYEKL. Source study methods: It was from reference gene primer amplification that nucleated cell counts were estimated. Repertoires were generated with immunoSEQ multiplex PCR, while TCRdb's copy carries only in-frame clones and drops some. V and J calls and clone size are given by that table; D and trimming were obtained from the DNA. The sample consists of roughly 410,000 clones, about 91% of them appearing once. Sequencing input: peripheral blood. This sequence joins TRBV4-1 and TRBJ1-5, with D uncertain. This receptor was obtained from a middle-aged woman with COVID-19, enrolled during active disease. The CDR3 DNA sequence: TGCGCCAGCAGCCAAGAACCCCCCGCCTTGAGGCAGCCCCAGCATTTT. Translating gives CASSQEPPALRQPQHF.